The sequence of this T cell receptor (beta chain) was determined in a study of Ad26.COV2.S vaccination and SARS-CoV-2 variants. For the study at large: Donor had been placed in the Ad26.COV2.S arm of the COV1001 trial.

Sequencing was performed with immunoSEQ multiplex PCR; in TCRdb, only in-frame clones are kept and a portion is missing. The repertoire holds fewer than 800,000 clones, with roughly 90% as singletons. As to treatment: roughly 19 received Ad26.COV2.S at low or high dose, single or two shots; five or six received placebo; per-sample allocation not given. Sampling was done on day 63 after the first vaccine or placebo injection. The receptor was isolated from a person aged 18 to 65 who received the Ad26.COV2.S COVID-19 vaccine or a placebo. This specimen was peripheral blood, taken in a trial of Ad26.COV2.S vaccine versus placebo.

The CDR3 loop reads CASSLLERGDYNEQFF. In nucleotides, the CDR3 is TGTGCCAGCAGCCTCTTAGAAAGGGGCGACTACAATGAGCAGTTCTTC. The chain couples TRBV7-9 to TRBJ2-1; D might be TRBD1 (5 bases). The CDR3 spans 16 residues. V shed 5 bases and J shed 3 bases, with 17 bases lying between them. Per the germline V gene, CDR1 is SEHNR and CDR2 is FQNEAQ (reference sequence).